The rows below give T cell receptor beta chains drawn from one sample of a study of cytomegalovirus exposure and HLA in healthy donors. Produced via immunoSEQ multiplex PCR; TCRdb's table is partial and in-frame only. The table shows around 130,000 clones, with around 70% occurring only once. Material for sequencing was PBMCs. The origin of the receptors is a man in his forties in good health and CMV-seropositive. CDR3s leave out the opening cysteine and the closing phenylalanine or tryptophan. The order of the fields is V gene, J gene, CDR3 protein.

>TRBV4-2|TRBJ2-1
ASSQDASSGGAYNEQF
>TRBV5-8|TRBJ2-2
ASSLGSGGRTGELF
>TRBV29-1|TRBJ1-1
SVDRNTEAF
>TRBV19|TRBJ1-6
ASRVRDTSYNSPLH
>TRBV13|TRBJ2-7
ASSLRLSAGGRFYEQY
>TRBV9|TRBJ2-1
ASSPRTGSGEQF
>TRBV7-6|TRBJ2-1
ASSHDMGRRQGASGSYNEQF
>TRBV29-1|TRBJ2-7
SVAGTGGSYEQY
>TRBV6-5|TRBJ2-5
ASSYRGRGETQY
>TRBV10-2|TRBJ1-5
ASSGWDRGNQPQH
>TRBV5-4|TRBJ1-6
ASSFDRDRNSPLH
>TRBV18|TRBJ2-7
ASSPKGTGGPYEQY
>TRBV6-5|TRBJ1-6
ASRQIALNSPLH
>TRBV11-2|TRBJ1-1
ASSLMATEAF
>TRBV10-1|TRBJ2-7
ASSESTGAYEQY
>TRBV29-1|TRBJ2-1
SVAAAHEQF
>TRBV19|TRBJ2-3
ASRTRDSGSTHSTDTQY
>TRBV19|TRBJ1-1
ASTITGGRGTEAF
>TRBV7-2|TRBJ2-3
ASSLGQGTDTQY
>TRBV9|TRBJ2-7
ASNPTGWDYEQY
>TRBV5-1|TRBJ2-5
ASSLSGRGQETQY
>TRBV2|TRBJ2-2
ASSDAGGLTTGELF
>TRBV28|TRBJ2-2
ASSPYRGHITGELF
>TRBV5-1|TRBJ2-7
ASSLRTSGFPSYEQY
>TRBV6-6|TRBJ1-5
ASSYSGTVFNQPQH
>TRBV29-1|TRBJ2-7
SVVGGIAYEQY
>TRBV5-1|TRBJ1-2
ASSLGTGRNGYT
>TRBV18|TRBJ2-3
ASSPTSGRGTDTQY
>TRBV5-4|TRBJ2-3
ASSPGRTGRGSTDTQY
>TRBV28|TRBJ2-7
ASSRPGQGASKQY
>TRBV4-2|TRBJ2-7
ASSHGQGSYEQY
>TRBV9|TRBJ2-1
ASTRRLAGTQDEQF
>TRBV10-3|TRBJ2-5
AISESRGGLQETQY
>TRBV7-2|TRBJ2-5
ASSLIASEETQY
>TRBV5-4|TRBJ2-5
ASSLAPDRVQETQY
>TRBV6-5|TRBJ2-7
ASSYGASGTYEQY
>TRBV5-1|TRBJ2-6
ASSLAFRGNSGANVLT
>TRBV5-1|TRBJ2-7
ASSLPTDYEQY
>TRBV6-6|TRBJ2-3
ASSYDSIDTQY
>TRBV29-1|TRBJ1-1
SVTRTGETEAF
>TRBV2|TRBJ2-7
ASRPTGRGSYEQY
>TRBV15|TRBJ1-4
ATSRDATNEKLF
>TRBV7-9|TRBJ1-2
SSSLGSDYGYT
>TRBV5-1|TRBJ2-1
ASSLRAGGNEQF
>TRBV7-6|TRBJ2-5
ASSLGQGTPQETQY
>TRBV4-2|TRBJ2-1
ASSQEGLAGVYEQF
>TRBV28|TRBJ2-1
ASSYTGYSF
>TRBV21-1|TRBJ1-1
ASSKARGRGRVGTEAF
>TRBV18|TRBJ1-1
ASSPNRNTEAF
>TRBV5-8|TRBJ1-2
ASNRGDGYT